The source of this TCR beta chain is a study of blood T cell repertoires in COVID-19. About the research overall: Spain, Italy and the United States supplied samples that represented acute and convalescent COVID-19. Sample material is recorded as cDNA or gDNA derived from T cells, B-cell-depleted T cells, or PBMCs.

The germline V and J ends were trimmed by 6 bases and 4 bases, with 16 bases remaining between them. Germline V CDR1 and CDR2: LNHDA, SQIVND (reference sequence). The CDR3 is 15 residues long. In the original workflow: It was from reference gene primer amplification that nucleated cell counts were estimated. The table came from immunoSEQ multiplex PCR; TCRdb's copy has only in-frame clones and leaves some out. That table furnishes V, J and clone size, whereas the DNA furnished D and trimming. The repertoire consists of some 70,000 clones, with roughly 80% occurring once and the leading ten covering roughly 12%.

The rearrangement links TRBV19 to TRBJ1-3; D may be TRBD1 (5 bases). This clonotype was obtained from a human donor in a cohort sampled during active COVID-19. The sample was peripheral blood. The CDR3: CASRALDREGNTIYF. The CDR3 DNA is TGTGCCAGTAGGGCCCTCGACAGAGAAGGAAACACCATATATTTT. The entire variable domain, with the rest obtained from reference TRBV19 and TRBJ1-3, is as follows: DGGITQSPKYLFRKEGQNVTLSCEQNLNHDAMYWYRQDPGQGLRLIYYSQIVNDFQKGDIAEGYSVSREKKESFPLTVTSAQKNPTAFYLCASRALDREGNTIYFGEGSWLTVV.